These 5 T cell receptor beta chains came from one sample sequenced in a study of Graves' ophthalmopathy and Graves' hyperthyroidism. Amplified TCR beta CDR3 regions were obtained using RNA transcripts as template. The first-round RT-PCR employed HTBI primers together with the Qiagen OneStep RT-PCR kit. A multiplex PCR was then performed as the second round. TCRdb used MiXCR to reprocess the multiplex PCR reads, holding one entry per CDR3 protein. The sample lists roughly 1.1 million distinct CDR3 sequences; around a third were seen once. The sequenced material came from peripheral blood or thyroid tissue (not recorded which). The receptors were sampled from an adult man with Graves' hyperthyroidism.

The V gene is TRBV12-3 or TRBV12-4, the J gene TRBJ1-5, with D possibly TRBD1 on 5 matching bases. The V and J ends lost 5 bases and 6 bases respectively, with 14 bases between them. This CDR3 comprises 14 residues. CDR3 bases: TGTGCCAGCAGTAACCCAGGGCTGGGTCAGCCCCAGCATTTT. Protein product: CASSNPGLGQPQHF.

This clonotype was picked up a small number of times. This chain joins TRBV4-3 and TRBJ2-7, with 10 positions matching TRBD1. After removal of 4 bases from V and 3 bases from J, the junction contained 15 bases not matched to a gene. This CDR3 region has 18 residues. The V gene's germline CDR1 is LGHNA and CDR2 YSLEER. The chain's CDR3 is CASSLALGPGQGHYEQYF. The CDR3 DNA sequence: TGCGCCAGCAGCCTCGCCCTTGGACCGGGACAGGGGCACTACGAGCAGTACTTC.

As concerns this clonotype: A junction end diverges from the germline sequence, so it may reflect a read error. The V gene is TRBV7-7, the J gene TRBJ2-7; tentatively, D is TRBD2 (5 bases). Germline CDR1 is SSHAT and CDR2 is FNYEAQ (reference sequence). This CDR3 has 15 amino acids. As DNA, the CDR3 is TGTGCTAGCAGCCCAGGACTGGTCGGGGTCTACGAGCAGTACTTC. This gives the protein CASSPGLVGVYEQYF. Full variable domain (missing parts from reference TRBV7-7 and TRBJ2-7): GAGVSQSPRYKVTKRGQDVTLRCDPISSHATLYWYQQALGQGPEFLTYFNYEAQPDKSGLPSDRFSAERPEGSISTLTIQRTEQRDSAMYRCASSPGLVGVYEQYFGPGTRLTVT.

This rearrangement joins TRBV5-6 to TRBJ1-5, with D maybe TRBD1 (5 bases). Per germline, CDR1 SGHDT and CDR2 YYEEEE. V was clipped by 0 bases and J by 14 bases, with 12 bases between them. CDR3 size: 12 residues. In nucleotides, the CDR3 is TGTGCCAGCAGCTTGGGACAGAGCTACGAGCATTTT. This gives the protein CASSLGQSYEHF. Full variable domain (rest looked up from reference TRBV5-6 and TRBJ1-5): DAGVTQSPTHLIKTRGQQVTLRCSPKSGHDTVSWYQQALGQGPQFIFQYYEEEERQRGNFPDRFSGHQFPNYSSELNVNALLLGDSALYLCASSLGQSYEHFGDGTRLSIL.

The chain couples TRBV7-8 to TRBJ2-2; 10 bases match TRBD2. The CDR3 is 14 residues long. The germline gives CDR1 SGHVS, CDR2 FQNEAQ. With 6 bases clipped from V and 7 bases from J, the junction kept 5 bases outside the gene matches. The CDR3 region has the DNA TGTGCCAGCAGGATTATAGCGGGGGGCGGGGAGCTGTTTTTT. Residues: CASRIIAGGGELFF.